Detailed here is one TCR beta chain. The germline V gene encodes CDR1 SEHNR and CDR2 FQNEAQ (reference sequence). The V segment lost 5 bases and the J segment 0 bases; nucleotides outside the gene matches: 4. The CDR3 covers 15 residues. TCRdb re-analysed the RT-PCR reads in MiXCR, keeping a single row per CDR3 protein. The sample consists of 590,000 or so distinct CDR3 sequences, approximately 14% of them appearing once. This record belongs to a study of response to subunit inactivated influenza vaccine. The gene calls are TRBV7-9 and TRBJ1-3; TRBD1 agrees at 7 bases. Material: PBMCs from blood, obtained 14 to 15 days before vaccination. The origin of this receptor is a man in his forties or fifties who received an inactivated influenza vaccine. The CDR3 region has the DNA TGTGCCAGCAGCACCGGGACAGTCTCTGGAAACACCATATATTTT. It translates to CASSTGTVSGNTIYF.